This T cell receptor (beta chain) derives from a study of OX40 agonist ivuxolimab in advanced cancers. On the study more broadly: An agonistic anti-OX40 (CD134) antibody, ivuxolimab, was used to treat the patients. Patient treatment consisted of intravenous ivuxolimab administration every 2 weeks at 0.01 to 10 mg/kg. Study-wide findings and caveats: At 0.1 to 3.0 mg/kg and by week 6, CD4+ and CD8+ T cells in the blood had expanded clonally.

This CDR3 contains 15 residues. V was cut by 5 bases and J by 2 bases, with 16 bases left in between. The germline CDR1 and CDR2 sequences are SEHNR and FQNEAQ (reference sequence). On this clone: Its antigen is as yet unknown.

The table came from immunoSEQ multiplex PCR; TCRdb's copy has only in-frame clones and leaves some out. This sample yields approximately 20,000 clones, of which 88% are seen a single time; about 10% belongs to the top ten. Patients had blood sampled at baseline and again on cycle 4 day 1 and cycle 7 day 1. The TCR sequence derives from an adult with an advanced solid tumor such as melanoma, head and neck, liver or kidney cancer. The V call is TRBV7-9, the J call TRBJ2-7, with D unresolved. This specimen consisted of CD4+ or CD8+ T cells sorted from blood, obtained in a trial of the OX40 agonist ivuxolimab. CDR3 sequence (DNA): TGTGCCAGCAGCCACACCGGGTTCGGAACCTACGAGCAGTACTTC. This encodes CASSHTGFGTYEQYF. Looking up the rest from reference TRBV7-9 and TRBJ2-7 gives the full variable domain: DTGVSQNPRHKITKRGQNVTFRCDPISEHNRLYWYRQTLGQGPEFLTYFQNEAQLEKSRLLSDRFSAERPKGSFSTLEIQRTEQGDSAMYLCASSHTGFGTYEQYFGPGTRLTVT.